The 8 T cell receptor beta chains listed next were all sequenced from one sample in a study of T cells in Graves' hyperthyroidism and ophthalmopathy. Amplified TCR beta CDR3 regions derived from RNA transcripts. An initial round of RT-PCR targeting the TCR CDR3 relied on the HTBI primer set. TCRdb re-called the multiplex PCR reads through MiXCR, storing one row per CDR3 protein. The data contain roughly 720,000 distinct CDR3 sequences, 15% to 20% of them seen just once; the ten biggest clones take up around 16%. The sample consisted of blood. All receptors come from a man in his fifties or sixties with Graves' hyperthyroidism.

This clonotype has a handful of counts. The chain uses TRBV6-5 and TRBJ2-5; 13 bases are a match to TRBD2. The junction had 14 bases not matched to a gene; V was cut back by 0 bases and J by 4 bases. The CDR3 has 20 residues. Germline V gene data show CDR1 as MNHEY and CDR2 as SVGAGI. CDR3 loop: CASSYSFPGLAGMGRETQYF. In nucleotides, the CDR3 is TGTGCCAGCAGTTACTCGTTCCCGGGACTAGCGGGAATGGGGCGAGAGACCCAGTACTTC.

There are many counts of this clonotype. The chain couples TRBV2 to TRBJ2-5, with no clear D. The CDR3 is 14 residues long. Germline CDR1 reads SNHLY; CDR2 reads FYNNEI. The V end lost 7 bases, the J end lost 2 bases, and 14 bases lay between the germline ends. The DNA for the CDR3 is TGTGCCAGCACCCTGGGAACTGCTCAAGAGACCCAGTACTTC. This codes for CASTLGTAQETQYF.

In its sample, this clonotype was seen many times. The genes are TRBV5-1 and TRBJ2-6, with 8 bases fitting TRBD1. This CDR3 has 17 amino acids. Germline V gene lookup returns CDR1 SGHRS and CDR2 YFSETQ. V was pared by 5 bases and J by 0 bases, with 7 bases of the junction left unmatched. The CDR3 bases are TGCGCCAGCAGGAGGGACAGGCCCATCTCTGGGGCCAACGTCCTGACTTTC. Amino acid sequence: CASRRDRPISGANVLTF.

CDR3 DNA sequence: TGTGCCAGCAGTTACGGTTGGCCAGCGGGAGGCCGCGGGGCCTACGAGCAGTACTTC. Translation gives CASSYGWPAGGRGAYEQYF. The chain joins TRBV6-2 or TRBV6-3 to TRBJ2-7; 9 bases map to TRBD2. The J segment lost 2 bases and the V segment lost 2 bases, leaving 16 bases of the junction unmatched. The CDR3 is made up of 19 amino acids. Germline lookup yields CDR1 MNHEY and CDR2 SVGEGT.

This clonotype came up a few times. The J gene is TRBJ2-5, the V gene TRBV6-2 or TRBV6-3, with D tentatively TRBD1 or TRBD2 (5 bases each). The CDR3 extends over 15 amino acids. Looked up from germline, CDR1 is MNHEY and CDR2 is SVGEGT. V lost 8 bases and J lost 4, with 20 bases in between. CDR3 residues: CASGGSRTPRETQYF. The CDR3 coding sequence is TGTGCCAGCGGGGGAAGTCGCACCCCGCGAGAGACCCAGTACTTC.

Written as DNA, the CDR3 is TGCAGCGTTGAAGTGGGGACGACAGGGAGGAGCACAGATACGCAGTATTTT. Translating gives CSVEVGTTGRSTDTQYF. The rearrangement joins TRBV29-1 to TRBJ2-3; the D gene is possibly TRBD1 (7 bases). The CDR3 is made up of 17 amino acids. Germline CDR1 SQVTM, CDR2 ANQGSEA. V lost 1 base, J lost 0 bases, and 17 bases lay in between.

This clonotype was seen ten or more times. The CDR3 DNA reads as TGTGCCAGCAGGGCCGATACAGGGACCTCCTACGAGCAGTACTTC. Its translation: CASRADTGTSYEQYF. This chain links TRBV2 with TRBJ2-7; weak D call: TRBD1 (6 bases). Deletions cut 6 bases from V and 0 bases from J, with 15 bases between. Germline CDR1 and CDR2: SNHLY and FYNNEI. This CDR3 spans 15 amino acids.

This clonotype has at least ten counts. The genes are TRBV11-1 and TRBJ1-2, with D unclear. Deletions cut 6 bases from V and 0 bases from J, with 14 bases between. Per the germline V gene, CDR1 is SGHAT and CDR2 is FQDESV (reference sequence). The CDR3 is 15 amino acids. The CDR3 is CASSLTDGPNYGYTF. The CDR3 DNA sequence: TGTGCCAGCAGTTTAACGGACGGACCTAACTATGGCTACACCTTC. The variable domain in full, with the rest retrieved from reference TRBV11-1 and TRBJ1-2, is EAEVAQSPRYKITEKSQAVAFWCDPISGHATLYWYRQILGQGPELLVQFQDESVVDDSQLPKDRFSAERLKGVDSTLKIQPAELGDSAMYLCASSLTDGPNYGYTFGSGTRLTVV.